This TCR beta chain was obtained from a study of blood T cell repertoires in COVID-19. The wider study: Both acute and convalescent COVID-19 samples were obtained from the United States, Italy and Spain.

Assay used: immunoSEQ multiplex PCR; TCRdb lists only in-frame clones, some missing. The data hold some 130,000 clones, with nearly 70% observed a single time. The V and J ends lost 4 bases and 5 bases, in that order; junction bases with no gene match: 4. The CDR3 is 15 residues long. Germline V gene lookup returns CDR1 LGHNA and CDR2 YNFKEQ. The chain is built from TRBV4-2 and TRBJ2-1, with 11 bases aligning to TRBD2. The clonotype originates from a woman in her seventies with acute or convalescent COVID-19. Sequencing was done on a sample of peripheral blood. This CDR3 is CASSPGLAAHNEQFF. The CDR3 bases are TGTGCCAGCAGCCCGGGACTAGCGGCTCACAATGAGCAGTTCTTC.